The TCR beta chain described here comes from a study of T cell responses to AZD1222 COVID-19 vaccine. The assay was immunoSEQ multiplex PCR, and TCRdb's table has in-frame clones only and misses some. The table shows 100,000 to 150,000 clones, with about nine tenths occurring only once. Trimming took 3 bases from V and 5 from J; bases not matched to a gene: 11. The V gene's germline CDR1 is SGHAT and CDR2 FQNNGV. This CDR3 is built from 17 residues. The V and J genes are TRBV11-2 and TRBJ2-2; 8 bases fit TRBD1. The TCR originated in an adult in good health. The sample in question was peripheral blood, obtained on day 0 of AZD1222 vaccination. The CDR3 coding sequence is TGTGCCAGCAGCTTCTCCATGGACAGGGCTCGAACCGGGGAGCTGTTTTTT. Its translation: CASSFSMDRARTGELFF.